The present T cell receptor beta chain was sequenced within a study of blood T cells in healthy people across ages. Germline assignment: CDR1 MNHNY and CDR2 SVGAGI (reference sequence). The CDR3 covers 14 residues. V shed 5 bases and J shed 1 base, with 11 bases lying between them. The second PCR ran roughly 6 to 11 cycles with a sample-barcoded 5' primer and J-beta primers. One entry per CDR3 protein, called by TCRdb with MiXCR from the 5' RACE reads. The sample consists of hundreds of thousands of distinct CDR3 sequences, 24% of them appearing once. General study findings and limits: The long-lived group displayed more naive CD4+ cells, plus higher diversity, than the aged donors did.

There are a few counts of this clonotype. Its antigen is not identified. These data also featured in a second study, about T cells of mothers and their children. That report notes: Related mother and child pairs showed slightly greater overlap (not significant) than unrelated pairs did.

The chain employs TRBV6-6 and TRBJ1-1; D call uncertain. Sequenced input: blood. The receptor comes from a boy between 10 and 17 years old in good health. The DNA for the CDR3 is TGTGCCAGCAGTCCTCGGGCAGGGAACACTGAAGCTTTCTTT. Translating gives CASSPRAGNTEAFF.